These T cell receptor beta chains were read from a single sample in a study of shared clonotypes between healthy human individuals. Generated by immunoSEQ multiplex PCR, the TCRdb table keeps only in-frame clones and is missing some. Of about 530,000 clones listed, 90% to 96% are singletons. The sequenced sample consisted of naive CD4+ T cells sorted from blood. The receptor source for this set is a woman in her thirties in good health. Both conserved end residues are part of each CDR3. Each record gives: V gene, clone size, D gene, J gene, CDR3 DNA, CDR3 protein. A D gene is named only where the DNA matches it firmly. Clone size appears in some rows only: once, few, many, or a class for an expanded clone.

v_call: TRBV5-1
clone_size: once
d_call: .
j_call: TRBJ2-1
cdr3_nt: TGCGCCAGCAGCTTGGGGGTAGCCCTCGACAATGAGCAGTTCTTC
cdr3_aa: CASSLGVALDNEQFF

v_call: TRBV5-1
clone_size: once
d_call: .
j_call: TRBJ1-1
cdr3_nt: TGCGCCAGCAGCTCCGGCACCCAATACGAAGCTTTCTTT
cdr3_aa: CASSSGTQYEAFF

v_call: TRBV13
clone_size: .
d_call: .
j_call: TRBJ1-5
cdr3_nt: TGTGCCAGCAGCCGAGCTGGTCGCAATCAGCCCCAGCATTTT
cdr3_aa: CASSRAGRNQPQHF

v_call: TRBV2
clone_size: .
d_call: TRBD1
j_call: TRBJ1-1
cdr3_nt: TGTGCCAGCTCCCGGGAGGGGGCGGGGAACACTGAAGCTTTCTTT
cdr3_aa: CASSREGAGNTEAFF

v_call: TRBV28
clone_size: .
d_call: .
j_call: TRBJ2-7
cdr3_nt: TGTGCCAGCAGCTGGCGGACAGAGAACTACGAGCAGTACTTC
cdr3_aa: CASSWRTENYEQYF

v_call: TRBV11-3
clone_size: .
d_call: TRBD1
j_call: TRBJ1-1
cdr3_nt: TGTGCCAGCAGCCCAGACAGGGAGACTGAAGCTTTCTTT
cdr3_aa: CASSPDRETEAFF

v_call: TRBV28
clone_size: .
d_call: .
j_call: TRBJ2-6
cdr3_nt: TGTGCCAGCAGGAACCGGGGCCCGCCTGGGGCCAACGTCCTGACTTTC
cdr3_aa: CASRNRGPPGANVLTF

v_call: TRBV19
clone_size: .
d_call: TRBD1
j_call: TRBJ1-2
cdr3_nt: TGTGCCAGTAGTTCCCCCCCGGGACAGGGCCTTTCGGGCGGCTACACCTTC
cdr3_aa: CASSSPPGQGLSGGYTF

v_call: TRBV5-4
clone_size: few
d_call: .
j_call: TRBJ1-1
cdr3_nt: TGTGCCAGCAGCTTGAGTCAGGGAGGCACTGAAGCTTTCTTT
cdr3_aa: CASSLSQGGTEAFF

v_call: TRBV18
clone_size: .
d_call: TRBD2
j_call: TRBJ2-3
cdr3_nt: TGTGCCAGCTCACCACCGGGACTAGCGGGACCAAGCACAGATACGCAGTATTTT
cdr3_aa: CASSPPGLAGPSTDTQYF

v_call: TRBV15
clone_size: .
d_call: TRBD2
j_call: TRBJ2-2
cdr3_nt: TGTGCCACCAGCAGGGAGACTAGCGGGAACACCGGGGAGCTGTTTTTT
cdr3_aa: CATSRETSGNTGELFF

v_call: TRBV5-1
clone_size: .
d_call: TRBD2
j_call: TRBJ2-7
cdr3_nt: TGCGCCAGCAGCTTGGAGCGGGAGCAATACGAGCAGTACTTC
cdr3_aa: CASSLEREQYEQYF

v_call: TRBV28
clone_size: .
d_call: .
j_call: TRBJ1-2
cdr3_nt: TGTGCCAGCAGTTTCGGCAACTATGGCTACACCTTC
cdr3_aa: CASSFGNYGYTF

v_call: TRBV5-4
clone_size: .
d_call: TRBD2
j_call: TRBJ2-3
cdr3_nt: TGTGCCAGCAGCTTGACTTTATTTGCGGGAGGGTTCGGCACAGATACGCAGTATTTT
cdr3_aa: CASSLTLFAGGFGTDTQYF

v_call: TRBV2
clone_size: .
d_call: .
j_call: TRBJ1-5
cdr3_nt: TGTGCCAGCAGAATCCGGGAGACCCAGGGGCAGCCCCAGCATTTT
cdr3_aa: CASRIRETQGQPQHF

v_call: TRBV30
clone_size: .
d_call: TRBD2
j_call: TRBJ2-7
cdr3_nt: TGTGCCTGGAGACTAGCGGGAGTAGCCCCCTACGAGCAGTACTTC
cdr3_aa: CAWRLAGVAPYEQYF

v_call: TRBV11-2
clone_size: .
d_call: .
j_call: TRBJ2-2
cdr3_nt: TGTGCCAGCAGCTTAGCCCAAGTGGGCGGGGAGCTGTTTTTT
cdr3_aa: CASSLAQVGGELFF

v_call: TRBV19
clone_size: .
d_call: .
j_call: TRBJ2-6
cdr3_nt: TGTGCCAGCTCAGGGTCTGGGGCCAACGTCCTGACTTTC
cdr3_aa: CASSGSGANVLTF

v_call: TRBV11-2
clone_size: once
d_call: .
j_call: TRBJ2-7
cdr3_nt: TGTGCCAGCAGCCAATTTAGCGAGCAGTACTTC
cdr3_aa: CASSQFSEQYF

v_call: TRBV5-1
clone_size: .
d_call: .
j_call: TRBJ2-3
cdr3_nt: TGCGCCAGCAGTCATACCACAGGGAGGTTTACAGATACGCAGTATTTT
cdr3_aa: CASSHTTGRFTDTQYF

v_call: TRBV7-9
clone_size: .
d_call: .
j_call: TRBJ2-1
cdr3_nt: TGTGCCAGCAGCTTAGTGGTCGGGCCACTATCCAATGAGCAGTTCTTC
cdr3_aa: CASSLVVGPLSNEQFF

v_call: TRBV20-1
clone_size: .
d_call: .
j_call: TRBJ2-7
cdr3_nt: TGCAGTGCCATACTGACGATCAAGCAGTACTTC
cdr3_aa: CSAILTIKQYF

v_call: TRBV27
clone_size: .
d_call: TRBD1
j_call: TRBJ1-3
cdr3_nt: TGTGCCAGCAGCCGCGGAGGGGGCGCGATAGGGGGAAACACCATATATTTT
cdr3_aa: CASSRGGGAIGGNTIYF

v_call: TRBV13
clone_size: .
d_call: TRBD1
j_call: TRBJ2-5
cdr3_nt: TGTGCCAGCAGCTTCCTCAATAGTGGACAGGGGGCCGAGCAAGAGACCCAGTACTTC
cdr3_aa: CASSFLNSGQGAEQETQYF

v_call: TRBV13
clone_size: .
d_call: .
j_call: TRBJ1-1
cdr3_nt: TGTGCCAGCTCGGGAGAGGGGGTCGGGAACACTGAAGCTTTCTTT
cdr3_aa: CASSGEGVGNTEAFF

v_call: TRBV30
clone_size: .
d_call: .
j_call: TRBJ2-5
cdr3_nt: TGTGCCTGGAGTGTAGGGAGCGTCCAAGAGACCCAGTACTTC
cdr3_aa: CAWSVGSVQETQYF

v_call: TRBV2
clone_size: .
d_call: .
j_call: TRBJ1-1
cdr3_nt: TGTGCCAGCAGTGGAGGGAACACTGAAGCTTTCTTT
cdr3_aa: CASSGGNTEAFF

v_call: TRBV30
clone_size: .
d_call: TRBD2
j_call: TRBJ2-2
cdr3_nt: TGTGCCTGGAGTGTTAGATGGGGACTAGCGAGCACCGGGGAGCTGTTTTTT
cdr3_aa: CAWSVRWGLASTGELFF

v_call: TRBV6-4
clone_size: .
d_call: .
j_call: TRBJ1-2
cdr3_nt: TGTGCCAGCAGTGACTCAGGGGGTAACTATGGCTACACCTTC
cdr3_aa: CASSDSGGNYGYTF

v_call: TRBV28
clone_size: few
d_call: .
j_call: TRBJ2-7
cdr3_nt: TGCGGGTTCGACGAGCAGTACTTC
cdr3_aa: CGFDEQYF

v_call: TRBV2
clone_size: .
d_call: .
j_call: TRBJ2-2
cdr3_nt: TGTGCCAGCAGTGAATGGCGGGGCTACACCGGGGAGCTGTTTTTT
cdr3_aa: CASSEWRGYTGELFF

v_call: TRBV2
clone_size: .
d_call: TRBD1
j_call: TRBJ1-1
cdr3_nt: TGTGCCAGCAGTAAACAGGGGAGGGACACTGAAGCTTTCTTT
cdr3_aa: CASSKQGRDTEAFF

v_call: TRBV27
clone_size: .
d_call: TRBD2
j_call: TRBJ2-1
cdr3_nt: TGTGCCAGCAGTCCACCGAGACTAGCGGGCTACCGCAGCTCCTACAATGAGCAGTTCTTC
cdr3_aa: CASSPPRLAGYRSSYNEQFF

v_call: TRBV18
clone_size: once
d_call: TRBD1
j_call: TRBJ2-6
cdr3_nt: TGTGCCAGCTCCGGACAGGGGAAGAGCTCTGGGGCCAACGTCCTGACTTTC
cdr3_aa: CASSGQGKSSGANVLTF

v_call: TRBV28
clone_size: .
d_call: .
j_call: TRBJ1-2
cdr3_nt: TGTGCCAGCAGCCCGAGCGTAGGGGGCTACACCTTC
cdr3_aa: CASSPSVGGYTF

v_call: TRBV2
clone_size: .
d_call: .
j_call: TRBJ2-5
cdr3_nt: TGTGCCACTGGCCGGAGGGTCGAGACCCAGTACTTC
cdr3_aa: CATGRRVETQYF

v_call: TRBV5-1
clone_size: once
d_call: .
j_call: TRBJ2-1
cdr3_nt: TGCGCCAGCAGCTTGGCGACAGGACCTTCCTACAATGAGCAGTTCTTC
cdr3_aa: CASSLATGPSYNEQFF

v_call: TRBV2
clone_size: .
d_call: .
j_call: TRBJ1-1
cdr3_nt: TGTGCCAGCAGGGAGGGACGGACTAACACTGAAGCTTTCTTT
cdr3_aa: CASREGRTNTEAFF

v_call: TRBV19
clone_size: .
d_call: TRBD1
j_call: TRBJ1-6
cdr3_nt: TGTGCCAGTATCCGGGACAGAAAGAATTCACCCCTCCACTTT
cdr3_aa: CASIRDRKNSPLHF

v_call: TRBV27
clone_size: .
d_call: .
j_call: TRBJ1-6
cdr3_nt: TGTGCCAGCAGCCGTCGACGGCCAAATTCACCCCTCCACTTT
cdr3_aa: CASSRRRPNSPLHF

v_call: TRBV5-1
clone_size: .
d_call: TRBD1
j_call: TRBJ2-7
cdr3_nt: TGCGCCAGCAGTCCTGGACAGGGCCAGGGCTACGAGCAGTACTTC
cdr3_aa: CASSPGQGQGYEQYF

v_call: TRBV15
clone_size: .
d_call: .
j_call: TRBJ2-1
cdr3_nt: TGTGCCACCAGCCGGGGACAAATCTCCTACAATGAGCAGTTCTTC
cdr3_aa: CATSRGQISYNEQFF

v_call: TRBV19
clone_size: once
d_call: .
j_call: TRBJ2-7
cdr3_nt: TGTGCCAGTAAAAAACGAGCGGAAGGATTCGAGCAGTACTTC
cdr3_aa: CASKKRAEGFEQYF

v_call: TRBV21-1
clone_size: .
d_call: .
j_call: TRBJ2-7
cdr3_nt: TGTGCCAGCAGCTGTTTGCGGGAGGGGACCTACGAGCAGTACTTC
cdr3_aa: CASSCLREGTYEQYF

v_call: TRBV7-9
clone_size: once
d_call: .
j_call: TRBJ1-1
cdr3_nt: TGTGCCAGCAGCTTAGGGGTCGTGAACACTGAAGCTTTCTTT
cdr3_aa: CASSLGVVNTEAFF

v_call: TRBV19
clone_size: .
d_call: TRBD1
j_call: TRBJ2-7
cdr3_nt: TGTGCCAGTAGTATGACAGGGGGCTACGAGCAGTACTTC
cdr3_aa: CASSMTGGYEQYF

v_call: TRBV2
clone_size: .
d_call: TRBD1
j_call: TRBJ2-3
cdr3_nt: TGTGCCAGCAGTGATACAGGGGGCTCAGATACGCAGTATTTT
cdr3_aa: CASSDTGGSDTQYF

v_call: TRBV28
clone_size: .
d_call: TRBD1
j_call: TRBJ1-1
cdr3_nt: TGTGCCAGCAGTTCCGGCGCCTTTGACAGGGGCCTCACTGAAGCTTTCTTT
cdr3_aa: CASSSGAFDRGLTEAFF

v_call: TRBV10-3
clone_size: once
d_call: .
j_call: TRBJ2-7
cdr3_nt: TGTGCCATCAGTCAAGGCTACGAGCAGTACTTC
cdr3_aa: CAISQGYEQYF

v_call: TRBV29-1
clone_size: .
d_call: .
j_call: TRBJ2-7
cdr3_nt: TGCAGCGGGGGCCGATCCTACGAGCAGTACTTC
cdr3_aa: CSGGRSYEQYF

v_call: TRBV11-2
clone_size: .
d_call: TRBD2
j_call: TRBJ2-7
cdr3_nt: TGTGCCAGCAGCTTAATTAGGGGCGGGGCGGGAGAACGTTCCGAGCAGTACTTC
cdr3_aa: CASSLIRGGAGERSEQYF

v_call: TRBV28
clone_size: .
d_call: .
j_call: TRBJ2-3
cdr3_nt: TGTGCCAGCAGTTTGTCGACAGATACGCAGTATTTT
cdr3_aa: CASSLSTDTQYF

v_call: TRBV2
clone_size: .
d_call: .
j_call: TRBJ2-2
cdr3_nt: TGTGCCAGCAGTGAGGGTTCCGGGGAGCTGTTTTTT
cdr3_aa: CASSEGSGELFF

v_call: TRBV10-2
clone_size: .
d_call: TRBD2
j_call: TRBJ2-1
cdr3_nt: TGCGCCAGCAGTGCCCCAGTAGCGGGAGTTGAAAATGAGCAGTTCTTC
cdr3_aa: CASSAPVAGVENEQFF

v_call: TRBV5-1
clone_size: .
d_call: .
j_call: TRBJ1-1
cdr3_nt: TGCGCCAGCAGCTTGTGGCCAGATACTGAAGCTTTCTTT
cdr3_aa: CASSLWPDTEAFF

v_call: TRBV28
clone_size: .
d_call: .
j_call: TRBJ2-5
cdr3_nt: TGTGCCAGCAGTGACAGAACCCAAGAGACCCAGTACTTC
cdr3_aa: CASSDRTQETQYF

v_call: TRBV28
clone_size: once
d_call: .
j_call: TRBJ2-1
cdr3_nt: TGTGCCAGCAGTCCTGGACACCTCTCCTACAATGAGCAGTTCTTC
cdr3_aa: CASSPGHLSYNEQFF

v_call: TRBV5-1
clone_size: .
d_call: TRBD1
j_call: TRBJ1-2
cdr3_nt: TGCGCCAGCAGCACGGACAGGGGAAGTGGCTACACCTTC
cdr3_aa: CASSTDRGSGYTF